The 31 T cell receptor beta chains in this list originate from one sample, sequenced in a study of tumor-infiltrating lymphocytes in primary liver carcinoma. Researchers drew blood RNA from unsorted whole blood and extracted germline DNA as well. The authors made TCR beta cDNA from around 500 ng total RNA with a constant-region primer. Generation of the TCR beta libraries relied on three nested multiplex PCR rounds using slightly modified ARM-PCR. TRBV1-TRBV30 forward primers paired with a C-beta reverse primer drove the first two PCR rounds, around 9 cycles each. TCRdb fed the multiplex PCR reads into MiXCR, producing one record per CDR3 protein. This table has about 320,000 distinct CDR3 sequences, 65% appearing once. Source material: peripheral blood. The receptors derive from a man between 40 and 49 years old with primary liver carcinoma and hepatitis B virus infection.

To note about this clonotype: One junction end disagrees with the germline gene, perhaps due to a read error. The chain carries TRBV7-3 and TRBJ2-3; a weak D match, TRBD2 (5 bases). Germline assignment: CDR1 SGHTA and CDR2 FQGTGA. The CDR3 has 12 amino acids. CDR3 DNA sequence: TGTACCAGCAGCTTAACGGGGGATACGCAGTATTTT. This encodes CTSSLTGDTQYF. Drawing the rest from reference TRBV7-3 and TRBJ2-3, the complete variable domain is GAGVSQTPSNKVTEKGKYVELRCDPISGHTALYWYRQSLGQGPEFLIYFQGTGAADDSGLPNDRFFAVRPEGSVSTLKIQRTERGDSAVYLCTSSLTGDTQYFGPGTRLTVL.

This clonotype was counted a few times. The chain carries TRBV5-6 and TRBJ2-1, with 10 bases aligning to TRBD2. CDR3 size: 15 residues. Trimming at V came to 5 bases and at J to 6 bases, leaving 8 bases not matched to a gene. Germline CDR1 and CDR2: SGHDT and YYEEEE. For the CDR3, the DNA is TGTGCCAGCAGATCCGGACTAGCGGTAAGCAATGAGCAGTTCTTC. It yields the protein CASRSGLAVSNEQFF. Drawing the rest from reference TRBV5-6 and TRBJ2-1, the complete variable domain is DAGVTQSPTHLIKTRGQQVTLRCSPKSGHDTVSWYQQALGQGPQFIFQYYEEEERQRGNFPDRFSGHQFPNYSSELNVNALLLGDSALYLCASRSGLAVSNEQFFGPGTRLTVL.

V is TRBV5-1 and J is TRBJ2-7; D is perhaps TRBD2 (6 bases). V was clipped by 0 bases and J by 6 bases, with 10 bases between them. Germline CDR1 SGHRS, CDR2 YFSETQ. The CDR3 spans 13 residues. CDR3 coding DNA: TGCGCCAGCAGCTTGGCCGGGAGCCGCGAGCAGTACTTC. This gives the protein CASSLAGSREQYF.

The chain carries TRBV12-3 or TRBV12-4 and TRBJ1-6, with a tentative D call TRBD1 (5 bases). The CDR3 sequence is 14 residues long. This CDR3 is CASKLTANNSPLHF. CDR3 coding DNA: TGTGCATCTAAACTGACAGCCAATAATTCACCCCTCCACTTT.

This clonotype was observed a few times. V is TRBV7-9 and J is TRBJ2-1, with 7 bases that match TRBD1. After removal of 3 bases from V and 7 bases from J, the junction contained 12 bases not matched to a gene. The CDR3 has 16 residues. Germline V gene data show CDR1 as SEHNR and CDR2 as FQNEAQ (reference sequence). In DNA, the CDR3 is TGTGCCAGCAGCTTTTCTTGGGCAGGGGGAAGAAATGAGCAGTTCTTC. As protein: CASSFSWAGGRNEQFF.

As to this clonotype: The junction departs from the called germline gene at one end, perhaps through a read error. J is TRBJ2-1 and V is TRBV6-5; maybe TRBD1 (6 bases). Germline V gene lookup returns CDR1 MNHEY and CDR2 SVGAGI. The CDR3 has 16 residues. As DNA, the CDR3 is TGTGCCAGCAGTCACTCATGGACAGCGACCTACAACGAGCAGTTCTTC. It codes for CASSHSWTATYNEQFF.

V usage is TRBV7-8 and J usage is TRBJ2-1, with 13 bases identical to TRBD2. CDR1 is SGHVS, CDR2 FQNEAQ, per germline. The CDR3 has 16 amino acids. J lost 8 bases, V lost 4 bases, and 8 bases had no gene match. The CDR3: CASSSGLAGVGDEQFF. The CDR3 bases are TGTGCCAGCAGCTCCGGACTAGCGGGAGTCGGCGATGAGCAGTTCTTC.

This clonotype occurred a few times. V is TRBV28 and J is TRBJ2-7, with no clear D. V shed 4 bases and J shed 5 bases, with 9 bases lying between them. The germline V gene encodes CDR1 MDHEN and CDR2 SYDVKM. The CDR3 covers 12 residues. CDR3: CASSYFADEQYF. The CDR3 coding sequence is TGTGCCAGCAGTTATTTCGCGGACGAGCAGTACTTC.

This clonotype was observed many times. V usage is TRBV29-1 and J usage is TRBJ2-7; 12 bases are a match to TRBD2. V lost 7 bases, J lost 0 bases, and 4 bases stayed unmatched. The CDR3 contains 14 residues. Germline V gene lookup returns CDR1 SQVTM and CDR2 ANQGSEA. The CDR3 nucleotides read TGCAGCGCTAAGACTAGCGGGAGCTCCTACGAGCAGTACTTC. Translated, it gives CSAKTSGSSYEQYF.

Comments on this clonotype: Sequence at one end of the junction differs from germline and may be a read error. This chain connects TRBV11-2 to TRBJ2-5; no clear D gene. The CDR3 length is 11 residues. Germline CDR1 SGHAT, CDR2 FQNNGV. CDR3 loop: CASSSEETQCF. The CDR3 DNA follows: TGTGCCAGCAGCTCAGAAGAGACCCAGTGCTTC.

This clonotype has only one observation. A read error is possible here, since a much larger clone lies one base away. This rearrangement joins TRBV4-3 to TRBJ2-3, with a tentative D call TRBD1 (6 bases). The V gene's germline CDR1 is LGHNA and CDR2 YSLEER. The length of the CDR3 is 16 residues. V dropped 6 bases and J dropped 6 bases, with 22 bases sitting between them. The CDR3 region is CASSRQASRAPDTQYF. CDR3 DNA: TGCGCCAGCAGTCGACAGGCTAGCAGGGCCCCTGATACGCAGTATTTT.

The chain combines TRBV28 with TRBJ2-1; 10 bases are a match to TRBD2. The CDR3 sequence is 15 residues long. Per the germline V gene, CDR1 is MDHEN and CDR2 is SYDVKM. Trimming cost V 5 bases and J 6 bases; bases outside gene matches: 7. The CDR3 DNA is TGTGCCAGCAGTAAGACTAGCGGGTTTGGCAATGAGCAGTTCTTC. It yields the protein CASSKTSGFGNEQFF.

The chain has TRBV11-2 and TRBJ2-6; D not certain. The ends were cut back, 6 bases at V and 4 bases at J, with 13 bases in the middle. The CDR3 is made up of 15 amino acids. Germline assignment: CDR1 SGHAT and CDR2 FQNNGV. The DNA for the CDR3 is TGTGCCAGCAGTCCAGGCTCGCTCGGGGCCAACGTCCTGACTTTC. This encodes CASSPGSLGANVLTF.

The table lists this clonotype with many counts. The chain carries TRBV6-2 or TRBV6-3 and TRBJ2-3; D not certain. Germline values: CDR1 MNHEY, CDR2 SVGEGT. The CDR3 spans 14 residues. With 0 bases removed from V and 6 bases from J, the gap between germline ends came to 10 bases. The CDR3 reads CASSYSSIADTQYF. The DNA for the CDR3 is TGTGCCAGCAGTTACTCGAGTATCGCGGATACGCAGTATTTT.

On this clonotype: An end of the junction differs from the germline gene, which may be a read error. The V call is TRBV29-1, the J call TRBJ2-3; 8 bases map to TRBD2. This CDR3 has 13 amino acids. CDR1 is SQVTM and CDR2 is ANQGSEA in the germline V gene. CDR3 loop: CSVEEREPDAQYF. For the CDR3, the DNA is TGCAGCGTTGAGGAGCGGGAGCCAGATGCGCAGTATTTC.

The chain carries TRBV24-1 and TRBJ2-7; D is possibly TRBD2 (6 bases). V lost 4 bases, J lost 2 bases, and 11 bases lay in between. This CDR3 comprises 14 residues. Germline-derived CDR1 and CDR2 are KGHDR and SFDVKD. The DNA for the CDR3 is TGTGCCACCAGTGACGCGGGACTTCCCTACGAGCAGTACTTC. The encoded protein is CATSDAGLPYEQYF.

This clonotype was recorded only once. This chain links TRBV12-5 with TRBJ1-1; D is unclear. Germline CDR1 LGHNT, CDR2 FRNRAP. The CDR3 consists of 13 residues. Trimming removed 6 bases from V and 3 bases from J, with 11 bases in between. DNA of the CDR3: TGTGCTAGTGGGACGGTGGGTTACACTGAAGCTTTCTTT. Its protein product is CASGTVGYTEAFF. Together with reference TRBV12-5 and TRBJ1-1, the CDR3 gives the full variable domain: DARVTQTPRHKVTEMGQEVTMRCQPILGHNTVFWYRQTMMQGLELLAYFRNRAPLDDSGMPKDRFSAEMPDATLATLKIQPSEPRDSAVYFCASGTVGYTEAFFGQGTRLTVV.

A note on this clonotype: The junction differs from germline at one of its ends, possibly a read error. The rearrangement uses TRBV29-1 and TRBJ1-1; D possibly corresponds to TRBD1 (5 bases). In germline, CDR1 is SQVTM, CDR2 ANQGSEA. There are 15 residues in the CDR3. The CDR3 reads CNVAAGWGMNTEAFF. Here the CDR3 DNA reads TGCAACGTTGCGGCAGGGTGGGGAATGAACACTGAAGCCTTCTTT.

The chain has TRBV29-1 and TRBJ2-1; D remains ambiguous. The germline CDR1 and CDR2 sequences are SQVTM and ANQGSEA. This CDR3 is 15 amino acids long. Trimming took off 4 bases at V and 6 bases at J, with 19 bases between the two ends. CDR3 DNA sequence: TGCAGCGTTGGTCTTTCTAGGGCCAGTACCAATGAGCAGTTCTTC. Its translation: CSVGLSRASTNEQFF.

The V and J genes are TRBV2 and TRBJ1-2; possibly TRBD1 for D (5 bases). V lost 4 bases and J 7 bases, leaving 19 bases between the germline ends. CDR3 size: 15 residues. CDR1 SNHLY and CDR2 FYNNEI come from the germline V gene. The CDR3, as DNA: TGTGCCAGCAGTGCCTGGGACGCCGGACGGGGTGGCTACACCTTC. As protein: CASSAWDAGRGGYTF.

Regarding this clonotype: Being one base from a much bigger clone, this may be a read error. The CDR3 end shows no conserved phenylalanine or tryptophan, and so a read error is likely. The chain links TRBV11-2 to TRBJ2-5; TRBD2 agrees at 9 bases. V lost 2 bases, J lost 5 bases, and 6 bases stayed unmatched. This CDR3 has 15 residues. The germline V gene has CDR1 SGHAT and CDR2 FQNNGV. CDR3 sequence (DNA): TGTGCCAGCAGCTTAACAGCGGGAGGTCGGGAGACCCAGTACTCC. Protein product: CASSLTAGGRETQYS.

The chain recombines TRBV11-2 with TRBJ1-2; TRBD1 matches at 9 bases. The CDR3 loop spans 14 amino acids. Germline-derived CDR1 and CDR2 are SGHAT and FQNNGV. V lost 3 bases, J lost 9 bases, and 8 bases stayed unmatched. CDR3: CASSFWDRALRYTF. DNA for the CDR3: TGTGCCAGCAGCTTTTGGGACAGGGCCCTGCGCTACACCTTC. Filled out from reference TRBV11-2 and TRBJ1-2, the complete variable domain reads EAGVAQSPRYKIIEKRQSVAFWCNPISGHATLYWYQQILGQGPKLLIQFQNNGVVDDSQLPKDRFSAERLKGVDSTLKIQPAKLEDSAVYLCASSFWDRALRYTFGSGTRLTVV.

The chain uses TRBV29-1 and TRBJ1-1; no reliable D call. The germline V gene has CDR1 SQVTM and CDR2 ANQGSEA. This CDR3 is 11 amino acids long. V shed 8 bases and J shed 4 bases, with 11 bases lying between them. This CDR3 reads CSFVLGTEAFF. CDR3 bases: TGCAGCTTTGTACTGGGCACTGAAGCTTTCTTT.

As for this clonotype: This likely comes from a read error, as the CDR3 has no conserved phenylalanine or tryptophan at its end. The J gene is TRBJ2-3, the V gene TRBV11-2; D is perhaps TRBD2 (5 bases). There are 14 residues in the CDR3. The V end lost 5 bases, the J end lost 2 bases, and 11 bases lay between the germline ends. In germline, CDR1 is SGHAT, CDR2 FQNNGV. CDR3 protein: CASSRGFDTDTQYY. CDR3 bases: TGTGCCAGCAGCCGGGGTTTTGACACAGATACGCAGTATTAT.

Concerning this clonotype: A much larger clone differs by one base, so this may be a read error. The CDR3 spells CARSMTRPIYNEQFF. Here the CDR3 DNA reads TGTGCCAGAAGTATGACTAGGCCAATTTACAATGAGCAGTTCTTC. The chain joins TRBV6-5 to TRBJ2-1; a possible D gene is TRBD2 (6 bases). The V gene lost 9 bases and the J gene lost 4 bases, with 19 bases spanning the gap. Per germline, CDR1 MNHEY and CDR2 SVGAGI. This CDR3 comprises 15 residues.

This clonotype was seen ten or more times. V gene TRBV5-5 combines with J gene TRBJ1-5; the D is unclear. CDR1 and CDR2 (germline): SGHKS, YYEKEE (reference sequence). The CDR3 is 13 residues long. Trimming cost V 2 bases and J 5 bases, with 8 bases left between them. The CDR3 region is CASSLTTYQPQHF. The CDR3 nucleotides read TGTGCCAGCAGCTTAACCACCTATCAGCCCCAGCATTTT.

A remark on this clonotype: A read error may explain this, as a much larger clone is one base away. The chain links TRBV4-1 to TRBJ2-1; 10 bases align to TRBD2. Germline V CDR1 and CDR2: MGHRA, YSYEKL. This CDR3 is built from 16 residues. CDR3 in DNA: TGCGCCAGCACCCAAGGTCTAGCGGGAGTACACAATGAGCAGTTCTTC. Translating it yields CASTQGLAGVHNEQFF.

This clonotype was seen a single time. A read error may produce the germline difference seen at one junction end. V is TRBV4-1 and J is TRBJ2-7; D call uncertain. Germline values: CDR1 MGHRA, CDR2 YSYEKL. This CDR3 has 12 residues. This CDR3 is CARSQEPYEQYF. The CDR3 coding sequence is TGCGCCAGAAGCCAAGAACCCTACGAGCAGTACTTC.

The chain carries TRBV29-1 and TRBJ2-1, with 8 bases matching TRBD1. V dropped 1 base and J dropped 9; count of bases not matched to a gene: 8. The CDR3 spans 14 residues. Per the germline V gene, CDR1 is SQVTM and CDR2 is ANQGSEA. The CDR3 nucleotides are TGCAGCGTTGAAGTGATGCAGGGGGCATGTGAGCAGTTCTTC. Amino acid sequence: CSVEVMQGACEQFF.

CDR3 in amino acids: CASSYVWDSTVLNTEAFF. The DNA of the CDR3 is TGTGCCAGCAGTTACGTATGGGACAGTACGGTTCTGAACACTGAAGCTTTCTTT. This rearrangement joins TRBV6-2 or TRBV6-3 to TRBJ1-1, with 7 bases identical to TRBD1. The CDR3 loop spans 18 amino acids. Germline V gene sequence: CDR1 MNHEY, CDR2 SVGEGT. After removal of 2 bases from V and 0 bases from J, the junction contained 12 bases not matched to a gene.

This clonotype has a count of ten or more. The rearrangement joins TRBV6-1 to TRBJ2-1; D is perhaps TRBD1 or TRBD2 (5 bases each). The CDR3 is 13 residues long. The V and J ends lost 8 bases and 8 bases respectively, with 16 bases between them. Germline CDR1 MNHNS, CDR2 SASEGT. The CDR3 DNA follows: TGTGCCAGCTCCCGGGACGAAAAGTATGAGCAGTTCTTC. Its translation is CASSRDEKYEQFF.